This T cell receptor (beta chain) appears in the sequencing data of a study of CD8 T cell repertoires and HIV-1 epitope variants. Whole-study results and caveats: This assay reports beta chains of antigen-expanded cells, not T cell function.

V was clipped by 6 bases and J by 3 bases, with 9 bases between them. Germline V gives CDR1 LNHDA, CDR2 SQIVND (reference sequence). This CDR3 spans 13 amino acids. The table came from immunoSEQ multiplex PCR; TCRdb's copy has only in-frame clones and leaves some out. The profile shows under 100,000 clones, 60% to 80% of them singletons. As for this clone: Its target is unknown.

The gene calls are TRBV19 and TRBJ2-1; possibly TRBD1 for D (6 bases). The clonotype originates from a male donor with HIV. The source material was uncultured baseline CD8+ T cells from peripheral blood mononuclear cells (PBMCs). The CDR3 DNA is TGTGCCAGTAGACTGACAGGCTACAATGAGCAGTTCTTC. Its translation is CASRLTGYNEQFF.